This T cell receptor beta chain was identified in a study of cytomegalovirus exposure and HLA in healthy donors. Vbeta (60) and Jbeta (13) primers were used in the PCR. Generated by immunoSEQ multiplex PCR, the TCRdb table keeps only in-frame clones and is missing some. This table has a few hundred thousand clones, 70% to 90% appearing once. Worth noting for this clone: Its antigen is currently unknown.

Study-level points and caveats: Relative to the roughly 700-donor mean, N-insertions were reportedly fewer in an Asian-associated ancestry cluster in a later analysis.

The CDR3 has 15 amino acids. With 5 bases removed from V and 5 bases from J, the gap between germline ends came to 19 bases. Germline CDR1 SGHVS, CDR2 FNYEAQ. V usage is TRBV7-6 and J usage is TRBJ2-7; TRBD2 is a possible D gene (6 bases). The sequencing input was PBMCs. This sequence originates from a woman in her late teens or twenties in good health and CMV-seronegative. CDR3 DNA: TGTGCCAGCAGCCTAACCACGGGGGAGAGAGACGAGCAGTACTTC. Amino acid sequence: CASSLTTGERDEQYF.